The 27 T cell receptor beta chains below come from one sample, sequenced in a study of shared clonotypes between healthy human individuals. TCRdb keeps only in-frame clones here, not all; method: immunoSEQ multiplex PCR. The sample lists 2 million to 3 million clones; 80% to 95% were seen once. Sequences were obtained from naive CD4+ T cells from PBMCs. The subset is: CD45RA+ positively selected. The origin of the receptors is a young man in good health. Some clones in this sample may be carry-over from other donors' samples.

This chain uses TRBV28 with TRBJ2-7; 8 positions agree with TRBD2. V shed 4 bases, J shed 6 bases, and the junction held 11 bases outside the gene matches. Germline V CDR1 and CDR2: MDHEN, SYDVKM. The CDR3 length is 15 residues. CDR3 nucleotides: TGTGCCAGCAGTTCCACGGGAGGGTACCCCTCCGAGCAGTACTTC. Translation gives CASSSTGGYPSEQYF. The full variable domain, rest sourced from reference TRBV28 and TRBJ2-7, is DVKVTQSSRYLVKRTGEKVFLECVQDMDHENMFWYRQDPGLGLRLIYFSYDVKMKEKGDIPEGYSVSREKKERFSLILESASTNQTSMYLCASSSTGGYPSEQYFGPGTRLTVT.

V and J are TRBV7-8 and TRBJ2-6; unclear D gene. CDR1 and CDR2 (germline): SGHVS, FQNEAQ. The CDR3 contains 15 residues. Trimming cost V 0 bases and J 4 bases, with 7 bases left between them. CDR3 sequence reads: CASSLAGFGANVLTF. CDR3 DNA sequence: TGTGCCAGCAGCTTAGCCGGGTTCGGGGCCAACGTCCTGACTTTC.

The chain carries TRBV6-1 and TRBJ1-4; D is undetermined. Per the germline V gene, CDR1 is MNHNS and CDR2 is SASEGT. Trimming took 2 bases from V and 0 from J, leaving 7 bases between them. The CDR3 is 15 amino acids. Written as DNA, the CDR3 is TGTGCCAGCAGTGAATTGCCAGCAACTAATGAAAAACTGTTTTTT. As protein: CASSELPATNEKLFF.

On this clone itself: Within the sample, other DNA sequences also encode this same CDR3. The V call is TRBV9, the J call TRBJ1-4, with D possibly being TRBD1 (6 bases). From germline, CDR1 is SGDLS and CDR2 YYNGEE. V was cut by 4 bases and J by 4 bases, with 20 bases left in between. The CDR3 extends over 17 amino acids. CDR3 in DNA: TGTGCCAGCAGCAGGACCGGGGGCCGAGGGGGTAATGAAAAACTGTTTTTT. Encoded protein: CASSRTGGRGGNEKLFF.

Comments on this clone: Different DNA sequences within this sample yield the same CDR3. The chain recombines TRBV5-1 with TRBJ2-7, with 9 bases lining up with TRBD2. The ends lost 1 base at V and 5 bases at J; junction bases unmatched: 4. In germline, CDR1 is SGHRS, CDR2 YFSETQ. The CDR3 has 14 amino acids. DNA for the CDR3: TGCGCCAGCAGCTTGACTAGCGGGCGGGACGAGCAGTACTTC. This gives the protein CASSLTSGRDEQYF. Using reference TRBV5-1 and TRBJ2-7 for the parts outside the CDR3, the full variable domain is KAGVTQTPRYLIKTRGQQVTLSCSPISGHRSVSWYQQTPGQGLQFLFEYFSETQRNKGNFPGRFSGRQFSNSRSEMNVSTLELGDSALYLCASSLTSGRDEQYFGPGTRLTVT.

Comments on this clone: Other DNA sequences within the sample encode an identical CDR3. V and J are TRBV9 and TRBJ1-2; D is unresolved. Per the germline V gene, CDR1 is SGDLS and CDR2 is YYNGEE. The CDR3 extends over 13 amino acids. The V gene lost 0 bases and the J gene lost 4 bases, with 7 bases spanning the gap. DNA for the CDR3: TGTGCCAGCAGCGTAGTCTTAGGCTATGGCTACACCTTC. This sequence encodes CASSVVLGYGYTF.

On this clone: The junction does not match germline at one end; this may be a read error. The rearrangement uses TRBV2 and TRBJ1-1; D is possibly TRBD1 (6 bases). This CDR3 spans 13 amino acids. Germline CDR1 reads SNHLY; CDR2 reads FYNNEI. The CDR3 DNA sequence: TGTGCCAGCACTGAACAGGGAGACACTGAAGCTTTCTTT. Its translation: CASTEQGDTEAFF.

The chain carries TRBV19 and TRBJ1-2; the D gene is possibly TRBD1 (6 bases). The CDR3 loop spans 14 amino acids. Trimming shortened V by 6 bases and J by 4 bases, and 15 bases separated the two germline ends. The V gene's germline CDR1 is LNHDA and CDR2 SQIVND (reference sequence). This chain's CDR3 is CASSRGQGLYGYTF. The CDR3 DNA reads TGTGCCAGTAGCCGGGGGCAGGGCCTCTATGGCTACACCTTC. The whole variable domain, remainder taken from reference TRBV19 and TRBJ1-2, is DGGITQSPKYLFRKEGQNVTLSCEQNLNHDAMYWYRQDPGQGLRLIYYSQIVNDFQKGDIAEGYSVSREKKESFPLTVTSAQKNPTAFYLCASSRGQGLYGYTFGSGTRLTVV.

V usage is TRBV7-9 and J usage is TRBJ2-3; 8 positions agree with TRBD2. Germline V gene data show CDR1 as SEHNR and CDR2 as FQNEAQ (reference sequence). The junction had 4 bases not matched to a gene; V was cut back by 3 bases and J by 2 bases. The CDR3 is 15 amino acids. The CDR3 DNA reads as TGTGCCAGCAGCTTCGGGAGGGCCTCCACAGATACGCAGTATTTT. Translation: CASSFGRASTDTQYF.

The chain joins TRBV9 to TRBJ2-5; no firm D call. Germline CDR1 is SGDLS and CDR2 is YYNGEE. The V and J ends lost 0 bases and 7 bases respectively, with 13 bases between them. The CDR3 has 14 amino acids. CDR3 loop: CASSVAQWPGTQYF. CDR3 DNA sequence: TGTGCCAGCAGCGTAGCCCAGTGGCCCGGGACCCAGTACTTC.

The rearrangement links TRBV29-1 to TRBJ2-1; D unclear. V was shortened by 7 bases and J by 0 bases, with 16 bases between the two germline ends. This CDR3 contains 15 residues. Germline V gene sequence: CDR1 SQVTM, CDR2 ANQGSEA. This CDR3 is CSALGSESSYNEQFF. The CDR3 DNA is TGCAGCGCCCTGGGGTCCGAGAGCTCCTACAATGAGCAGTTCTTC.

The chain is built from TRBV5-4 and TRBJ2-7; 9 bases match TRBD1. Trimming at V came to 0 bases and at J to 6 bases, leaving 4 bases not matched to a gene. The CDR3 has 14 residues. Germline values: CDR1 SGHNT, CDR2 YYREEE (reference sequence). Written as DNA, the CDR3 is TGTGCCAGCAGCTTGGAAGACAGGGGGAGCGAGCAGTACTTC. Translating gives CASSLEDRGSEQYF.

The chain recombines TRBV5-1 with TRBJ1-5; the D is unclear. The CDR3 is made up of 16 amino acids. The V end lost 4 bases, the J end lost 2 bases, and 16 bases lay between the germline ends. Germline CDR1 SGHRS, CDR2 YFSETQ. CDR3 protein: CASSADAVKGNQPQHF. Written as DNA, the CDR3 is TGCGCCAGCAGCGCGGACGCCGTTAAGGGCAATCAGCCCCAGCATTTT.

The rearrangement links TRBV7-2 to TRBJ1-2, with 8 bases aligning to TRBD1. Trimming took 8 bases from V and 7 from J; bases not matched to a gene: 9. Germline V gene sequence: CDR1 SGHTA, CDR2 FQGNSA. The CDR3 runs to 13 residues. Written as DNA, the CDR3 is TGTGCCAGCGGATCAGGGGGCTGGCGTGGCTACACCTTC. Encoded protein: CASGSGGWRGYTF.

The chain has TRBV5-4 and TRBJ1-1, with 10 nucleotides matching TRBD1. This CDR3 has 14 amino acids. Germline V gene lookup returns CDR1 SGHNT and CDR2 YYREEE (reference sequence). V shed 5 bases and J 4 bases; nucleotides not matched to a gene: 5. The CDR3 DNA is TGTGCCAGCAGACCCGGGACAGGGGTCACTGAAGCTTTCTTT. It is translated as CASRPGTGVTEAFF.

The chain employs TRBV6-5 and TRBJ1-4, with D uncertain. Germline V gene sequence: CDR1 MNHEY, CDR2 SVGAGI. Trimming stripped 0 bases from V and 0 bases from J, with 8 bases between. This CDR3 is built from 16 residues. This CDR3 is CASSYSRPATNEKLFF. CDR3 nucleotide sequence: TGTGCCAGCAGTTACTCCAGACCTGCAACTAATGAAAAACTGTTTTTT.

The V and J genes are TRBV5-6 and TRBJ2-7; maybe TRBD1 (8 bases). CDR3 size: 16 residues. CDR1 and CDR2 (germline): SGHDT, YYEEEE. The V end lost 4 bases, the J end lost 2 bases, and 19 bases lay between the germline ends. The CDR3 region is CASSQQGAGAPYEQYF. As DNA, the CDR3 is TGTGCCAGCAGCCAGCAGGGGGCGGGAGCCCCCTACGAGCAGTACTTC.

V gene TRBV19 combines with J gene TRBJ2-2; 8 positions match TRBD2. Per the germline V gene, CDR1 is LNHDA and CDR2 is SQIVND (reference sequence). V dropped 6 bases and J dropped 6; count of bases not matched to a gene: 9. The CDR3 loop spans 15 amino acids. The DNA of the CDR3 is TGTGCCAGTAGGTGGGGCGGGAGGCCGGCCGGGGAGCTGTTTTTT. Its translation is CASRWGGRPAGELFF.

The chain carries TRBV25-1 and TRBJ2-1, with 9 bases that match TRBD2. Germline values: CDR1 MGHDK, CDR2 SYGVNS. V lost 5 bases, J lost 1 base, and 12 bases stayed unmatched. CDR3 length: 18 amino acids. CDR3 residues: CASSRLVSAGGSYNEQFF. The CDR3 nucleotides are TGTGCCAGCAGTCGCTTGGTGAGCGCGGGAGGGTCCTACAATGAGCAGTTCTTC.

The chain joins TRBV27 to TRBJ1-1, with a weak D call TRBD1 (5 bases). The V and J ends lost 1 base and 5 bases respectively, with 11 bases between them. Germline V gives CDR1 MNHEY, CDR2 SMNVEV (reference sequence). This CDR3 region has 14 residues. The CDR3 loop is CASSLFRQGTEAFF. The CDR3 region has the DNA TGTGCCAGCAGTTTATTTCGTCAGGGAACTGAAGCTTTCTTT.

This sequence joins TRBV5-6 and TRBJ1-2; 8 bases agree with TRBD1. The CDR3 runs 15 residues. From germline, CDR1 is SGHDT and CDR2 YYEEEE. After removal of 4 bases from V and 0 bases from J, the junction contained 5 bases not matched to a gene. The CDR3 DNA reads as TGTGCCAGCAGCGAGGACAGGGCCTCTAACTATGGCTACACCTTC. Its protein product is CASSEDRASNYGYTF.

In its sample, this clone was seen once. The rearrangement uses TRBV14 and TRBJ2-1; 13 bases are a match to TRBD2. This CDR3 spans 16 amino acids. CDR1 and CDR2 from the germline V gene are SGHDN and FVKESK. V lost 4 bases, J lost 4 bases, and 4 bases stayed unmatched. CDR3 sequence reads: CASSRTSGGQYNEQFF. In DNA form, the CDR3 reads TGTGCCAGCAGCCGGACTAGCGGGGGCCAATACAATGAGCAGTTCTTC.

CDR3 in DNA: TGCGCCAGCAGCCGGAGTACAGGGGGGCCCCAGTTCTTC. This encodes CASSRSTGGPQFF. The chain recombines TRBV5-1 with TRBJ2-1; TRBD1 matches 8 bases. J lost 13 bases, V lost 4 bases, and 10 bases had no gene match. In germline, CDR1 is SGHRS, CDR2 YFSETQ. CDR3 length: 13 residues. The whole variable domain, remainder taken from reference TRBV5-1 and TRBJ2-1, is KAGVTQTPRYLIKTRGQQVTLSCSPISGHRSVSWYQQTPGQGLQFLFEYFSETQRNKGNFPGRFSGRQFSNSRSEMNVSTLELGDSALYLCASSRSTGGPQFFGPGTRLTVL.

This clone appeared a single time. V is TRBV19 and J is TRBJ2-1; 13 bases line up with TRBD2. The trim removed 3 bases at V and 0 bases at J, leaving 8 bases unmatched. The CDR3 spans 19 residues. CDR1 and CDR2 (germline): LNHDA, SQIVND (reference sequence). Here the CDR3 reads CASSILGLAGVISYNEQFF. The CDR3 DNA is TGTGCCAGTAGTATCCTCGGACTAGCGGGAGTGATCTCCTACAATGAGCAGTTCTTC.

The chain carries TRBV7-9 and TRBJ1-2, with a tentative D call TRBD1 (6 bases). This CDR3 has 13 amino acids. V was clipped by 4 bases and J by 8 bases, with 14 bases between them. The germline CDR1 and CDR2 sequences are SEHNR and FQNEAQ (reference sequence). The CDR3 spells CASSSTGIQGYTF. The CDR3 nucleotides are TGTGCCAGCAGCTCCACAGGGATTCAGGGCTACACCTTC.

The rearrangement joins TRBV28 to TRBJ2-5; D unresolved. This CDR3 is built from 13 residues. The V gene's germline CDR1 is MDHEN and CDR2 SYDVKM. Trimming shortened V by 3 bases and J by 5 bases, and 10 bases separated the two germline ends. CDR3 amino acids: CASSFQLRETQYF. CDR3 in DNA: TGTGCCAGCAGTTTTCAGTTGAGGGAGACCCAGTACTTC.

In its sample, this clone was seen once. V and J are TRBV6-5 and TRBJ2-7; D possibly matches TRBD1 or TRBD2 (7 bases each). Germline V gene data show CDR1 as MNHEY and CDR2 as SVGAGI. The CDR3 covers 15 residues. The ends were cut back, 6 bases at V and 3 bases at J, with 18 bases in the middle. The DNA of the CDR3 is TGTGCCAGCAGCCCCCCGGGGGGACAGAGCTACGAGCAGTACTTC. This sequence encodes CASSPPGGQSYEQYF.